The 13 T cell receptor beta chains in this list originate from one sample, sequenced in a study of T cells in Graves' hyperthyroidism and ophthalmopathy. TCR beta CDR3 regions were amplified from RNA. With the HTBI primer set, the TCR CDR3 went through a first round of RT-PCR. TCRdb reprocessed the multiplex PCR reads with MiXCR, giving one entry per CDR3 protein. The sample lists approximately 590,000 distinct CDR3 sequences, 15% to 19% occurring once. The source material was blood. These TCRs come from a woman between 25 and 40 years old with Graves' hyperthyroidism.

This clonotype came up many times. V usage is TRBV27 and J usage is TRBJ2-7, with 7 bases fitting TRBD2. This CDR3 comprises 13 residues. Trimming cost V 6 bases and J 6 bases; bases outside gene matches: 8. Looked up from germline, CDR1 is MNHEY and CDR2 is SMNVEV (reference sequence). The CDR3 reads CASSRGEGFEQYF. For the CDR3, the DNA is TGTGCCAGCAGCCGGGGGGAGGGGTTCGAGCAGTACTTC.

The rearrangement joins TRBV30 to TRBJ1-3, with a tentative D call TRBD1 (5 bases). V was trimmed by 0 bases and J by 4 bases, leaving 10 bases between them. CDR3 length: 14 amino acids. CDR1 GTSNPN and CDR2 SVGIG come from the germline V gene (reference sequence). In DNA, the CDR3 is TGTGCCTGGAGTGTACTAGGGGTCGGAAACACCATATATTTT. Protein: CAWSVLGVGNTIYF. Filled out from reference TRBV30 and TRBJ1-3, the complete variable domain reads SQTIHQWPATLVQPVGSPLSLECTVEGTSNPNLYWYRQAAGRGLQLLFYSVGIGQISSEVPQNLSASRPQDRQFILSSKKLLLSDSGFYLCAWSVLGVGNTIYFGEGSWLTVV.

In its sample, this clonotype was seen many times. The J gene is TRBJ1-2, the V gene TRBV12-3 or TRBV12-4; 9 bases map to TRBD1. The CDR3 length is 15 residues. V lost 2 bases to trimming and J lost 3 bases; unmatched junction nucleotides: 4. The CDR3 DNA sequence: TGTGCCAGCAGTTTAAGGGGACAGGGAGACTATGGCTACACCTTC. Translating gives CASSLRGQGDYGYTF.

This clonotype was detected a few times. V and J are TRBV2 and TRBJ1-2; TRBD1 might be the D (5 bases). Germline V gives CDR1 SNHLY, CDR2 FYNNEI. This CDR3 contains 13 residues. V dropped 7 bases and J dropped 8 bases, with 17 bases sitting between them. The DNA of the CDR3 is TGTGCCAGCATCTCCGGTGGGGGATCCGGCTACACCTTC. It specifies CASISGGGSGYTF.

This clonotype was detected ten times or more. Written as DNA, the CDR3 is TGTGCCAGCAGTCCCCCCGGCGCGGCCTACGAGCAGTACTTC. Its protein is CASSPPGAAYEQYF. The V call is TRBV27, the J call TRBJ2-7; D not certain. This CDR3 is built from 14 residues. Germline V lookup: CDR1 MNHEY, CDR2 SMNVEV (reference sequence). V dropped 5 bases and J dropped 2 bases, with 13 bases sitting between them.

This clonotype was seen more than once but under ten times. V gene TRBV5-4 combines with J gene TRBJ1-1; D call uncertain. Germline V gives CDR1 SGHNT, CDR2 YYREEE (reference sequence). The CDR3 length is 14 residues. V was pared by 5 bases and J by 4 bases, with 15 bases between. Written as DNA, the CDR3 is TGTGCCAGCAGTCCGTCGAATGTGGCCACTGAAGCTTTCTTT. Its translation: CASSPSNVATEAFF.

This clonotype was counted many times. The V and J genes are TRBV20-1 and TRBJ2-5; no clear D. This CDR3 region has 12 residues. Trimming left V 5 bases short and J 2 bases short, with 9 bases between. Germline V lookup: CDR1 DFQATT, CDR2 SNEGSKA (reference sequence). Written as DNA, the CDR3 is TGCAGTGCTGCTCAGGAACAAGAGACCCAGTACTTC. Translated, it gives CSAAQEQETQYF.

This clonotype was detected a few times. The chain couples TRBV6-1 to TRBJ2-1; 13 bases agree with TRBD2. Looked up from germline, CDR1 is MNHNS and CDR2 is SASEGT. V gave up 9 bases and J gave up 3 bases; unmatched junction bases: 11. There are 17 residues in the CDR3. CDR3 DNA sequence: TGTGCCAGTACCGGGACTAGCGGGGCTGGCGGCTACAATGAGCAGTTCTTC. Translating it yields CASTGTSGAGGYNEQFF.

This clonotype was found a few times. V and J are TRBV13 and TRBJ2-7; perhaps TRBD2 as D (6 bases). Germline CDR1 is PRHDT and CDR2 is FYEKMQ (reference sequence). This CDR3 is built from 14 residues. With 2 bases removed from V and 3 bases from J, the gap between germline ends came to 11 bases. CDR3 DNA: TGTGCCAGCAGCTTACGGGGGAGACACTACGAGCAGTACTTC. Translation gives CASSLRGRHYEQYF.

This clonotype was seen a handful of times. V is TRBV5-1 and J is TRBJ1-1; D remains ambiguous. The CDR3 sequence is 13 residues long. V lost 4 bases and J 3 bases, leaving 10 bases between the germline ends. CDR1 is SGHRS, CDR2 YFSETQ, per germline. CDR3 sequence reads: CASSGSGYTEAFF. As DNA, the CDR3 is TGCGCCAGCAGCGGTAGCGGATACACTGAAGCTTTCTTT. The full variable domain, with the rest looked up from reference TRBV5-1 and TRBJ1-1, is KAGVTQTPRYLIKTRGQQVTLSCSPISGHRSVSWYQQTPGQGLQFLFEYFSETQRNKGNFPGRFSGRQFSNSRSEMNVSTLELGDSALYLCASSGSGYTEAFFGQGTRLTVV.

Many counts were recorded for this clonotype. This chain joins TRBV18 and TRBJ2-7, with D unresolved. Germline V gives CDR1 KGHSH, CDR2 LQKENI. Trimming took off 6 bases at V and 7 bases at J, with 16 bases between the two ends. This CDR3 contains 13 residues. CDR3 loop: CASSLSSNGEQYF. CDR3 sequence (DNA): TGTGCCAGCTCCCTATCATCCAACGGGGAGCAGTACTTC.

The chain recombines TRBV19 with TRBJ1-1; D remains unclear. This CDR3 region has 13 residues. Trimming cost V 10 bases and J 1 base, with 13 bases left between them. CDR1 is LNHDA, CDR2 SQIVND, per germline (reference sequence). The CDR3 sequence is CATMWGPNTEAFF. CDR3 DNA: TGTGCCACCATGTGGGGTCCGAACACTGAAGCTTTCTTT.

The chain is built from TRBV7-2 and TRBJ2-1, with 9 bases identical to TRBD1. CDR1 is SGHTA and CDR2 is FQGNSA in the germline V gene. The V and J ends lost 2 bases and 3 bases, in that order; junction bases with no gene match: 5. This CDR3 is 16 amino acids long. The CDR3 loop reads CASSLRDRAFYNEQFF. In DNA form, the CDR3 reads TGTGCCAGCAGCTTAAGGGACAGGGCTTTCTACAATGAGCAGTTCTTC.